Listed below are T cell receptor beta chains from one sample, sequenced in a study of regulatory T cells in long-lasting Graves disease. Via MiXCR, TCRdb re-called the multiplex PCR reads, giving one row per CDR3 protein. In the table there are fewer than 650,000 distinct CDR3 sequences, about 16% of which are singletons. This sample also appeared in a second study, on T cells in Graves' hyperthyroidism and ophthalmopathy.

Sequenced here: peripheral blood mononuclear cells (PBMCs), sampled at new diagnosis, from a patient treated with antithyroid drugs. These receptors originate from a young man with Graves disease. CDR3s include the opening cysteine and the closing phenylalanine or tryptophan. A D gene is named only where the DNA matches it firmly. Clone size is shown for a subset of rows, as once, few, many or a class of expanded clone.

>NA|TRBV3-1|TRBD1|TRBJ2-1
CASSQSGTGPRNEQFF
TGTGCCAGCAGCCAGAGCGGGACAGGGCCCCGAAATGAGCAGTTCTTC
>NA|TRBV24-1|NA|TRBJ2-3
CATSDSFPHTQYF
TGTGCCACCAGTGATTCTTTCCCCCATACGCAGTATTTT
>many|TRBV7-8|NA|TRBJ1-2
CASSFRDINYGYTF
TGTGCCAGCAGCTTTAGGGACATTAACTATGGCTACACCTTC
>NA|TRBV13|TRBD2|TRBJ2-1
CASSSTGTSGPDMPNEQFF
TGTGCCAGCAGCTCGACTGGGACTAGCGGGCCCGACATGCCCAATGAGCAGTTCTTC
>NA|TRBV7-3|NA|TRBJ2-5
CASSTTFKETQYF
TGTGCCAGCAGCACGACTTTTAAAGAGACCCAGTACTTC
>many|TRBV5-1|TRBD2|TRBJ2-1
CASGGGALHEQFF
TGCGCCAGCGGCGGGGGAGCGTTGCATGAGCAGTTCTTC
>NA|TRBV6-1|NA|TRBJ1-3
CASSEMTSRATTYF
TGTGCCAGCAGTGAAATGACGTCGAGGGCCACCACATATTTT
>few|TRBV27|TRBD2|TRBJ2-7
CASSPYPWTSGAYEQYF
TGTGCCAGCAGTCCCTACCCATGGACTAGCGGGGCCTACGAGCAGTACTTC
>NA|TRBV20-1|NA|TRBJ1-4
CSAKRGQLNEKLFF
TGCAGTGCTAAGCGGGGGCAGCTTAATGAAAAACTGTTTTTT
>NA|TRBV6-2/TRBV6-3|TRBD1|TRBJ2-7
CASSYPFSARGLSYEQYF
TGTGCCAGCAGTTACCCTTTCTCGGCCAGGGGGCTCTCCTACGAGCAGTACTTC
>NA|TRBV20-1|NA|TRBJ1-5
CSATTTDYSNQPQHF
TGCAGTGCTACTACGACAGATTATAGCAATCAGCCCCAGCATTTT
>few|TRBV6-2/TRBV6-3|TRBD2|TRBJ2-7
CASSFQRSGTSRRGEQYF
TGTGCCAGCAGTTTCCAACGATCCGGGACTAGCCGTCGAGGAGAGCAGTACTTC
>few|TRBV27|TRBD1|TRBJ2-4
CASSSYRDRVAKNIQYF
TGTGCCAGCAGTTCCTACCGGGACAGGGTAGCCAAAAACATTCAGTACTTC
>many|TRBV6-1|TRBD1|TRBJ2-3
CASSRTGGEADTQYF
TGTGCCAGCAGTCGAACAGGGGGCGAAGCGGATACGCAGTATTTT
>many|TRBV9|TRBD1|TRBJ2-2
CASSEQGTGRTGELFF
TGTGCCAGCAGCGAACAAGGGACAGGCAGGACCGGGGAGCTGTTTTTT
>NA|TRBV7-2|NA|TRBJ2-7
CASSLGGGAANSYEQYF
TGTGCCAGCAGCTTAGGTGGGGGCGCGGCTAACTCCTACGAGCAGTACTTC
>NA|TRBV6-5|NA|TRBJ2-7
CASSYSEGAPGEQYF
TGTGCCAGCAGTTACTCGGAGGGGGCTCCGGGGGAGCAGTACTTC
>few|TRBV6-1|NA|TRBJ1-5
CASKRPMDQQPQHF
TGTGCCAGCAAACGGCCGATGGACCAGCAGCCCCAGCATTTT
>NA|TRBV7-2|NA|TRBJ1-5
CASSLRQGGNQPQHF
TGTGCCAGCAGCCTCCGGCAGGGTGGCAATCAGCCCCAGCATTTT